This TCR beta chain came from a study of cytomegalovirus exposure and HLA in healthy donors. PCR involved 60 Vbeta and 13 Jbeta primers. This table comes from immunoSEQ multiplex PCR, and its TCRdb copy is limited to in-frame clones, with some not included. Found here are 150,000 or so clones, more than 70% of them singletons; the top ten hold around 0.37%. The germline gives CDR1 SGHRS, CDR2 YFSETQ. The trim removed 2 bases at V and 3 bases at J, leaving 4 bases unmatched. This CDR3 has 15 amino acids. Overall study results and limits: Associated with cytomegalovirus, according to the listing, were fewer than 200 TCR beta chains.

About this clone: Antigen: not known.

The chain uses TRBV5-1 and TRBJ2-1; TRBD2 matches 8 bases. Sequences were obtained from PBMCs. This receptor was obtained from a boy under 10 years old in good health and CMV-seronegative. As DNA, the CDR3 is TGCGCCAGCAGCTTAAGCGGGGGACTCTACAATGAGCAGTTCTTC. Its translation: CASSLSGGLYNEQFF.